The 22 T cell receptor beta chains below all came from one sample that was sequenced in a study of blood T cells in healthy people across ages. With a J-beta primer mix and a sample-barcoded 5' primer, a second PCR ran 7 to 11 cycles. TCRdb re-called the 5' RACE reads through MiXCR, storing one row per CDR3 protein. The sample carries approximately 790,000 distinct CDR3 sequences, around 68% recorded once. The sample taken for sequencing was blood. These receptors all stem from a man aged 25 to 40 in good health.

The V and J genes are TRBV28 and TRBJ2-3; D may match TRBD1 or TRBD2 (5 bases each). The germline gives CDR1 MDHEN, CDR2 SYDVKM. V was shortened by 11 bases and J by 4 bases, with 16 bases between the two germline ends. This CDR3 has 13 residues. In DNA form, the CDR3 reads TGTGCCGTGGGACGTACCGTCTCAGATACGCAGTATTTT. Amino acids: CAVGRTVSDTQYF.

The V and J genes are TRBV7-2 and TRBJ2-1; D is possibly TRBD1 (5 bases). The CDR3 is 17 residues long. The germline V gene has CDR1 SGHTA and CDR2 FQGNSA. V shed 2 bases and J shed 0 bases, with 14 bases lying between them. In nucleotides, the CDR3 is TGTGCCAGCAGCTTAATATCGGACATTACCTCCTACAATGAGCAGTTCTTC. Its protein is CASSLISDITSYNEQFF.

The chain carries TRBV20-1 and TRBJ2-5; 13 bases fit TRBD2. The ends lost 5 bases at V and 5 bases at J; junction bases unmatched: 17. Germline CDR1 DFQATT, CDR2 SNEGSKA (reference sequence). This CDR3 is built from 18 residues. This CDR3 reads CSADGLAGDVPLVETQYF. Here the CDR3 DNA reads TGCAGTGCTGATGGACTAGCGGGGGACGTGCCACTCGTGGAGACCCAGTACTTC.

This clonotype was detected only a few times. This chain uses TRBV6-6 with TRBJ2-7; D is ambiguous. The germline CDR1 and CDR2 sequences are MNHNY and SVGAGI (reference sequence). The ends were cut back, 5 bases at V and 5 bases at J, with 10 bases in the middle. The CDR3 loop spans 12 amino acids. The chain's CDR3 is CASSKGTNEQYF. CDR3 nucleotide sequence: TGTGCCAGCAGTAAGGGCACAAACGAGCAGTACTTC.

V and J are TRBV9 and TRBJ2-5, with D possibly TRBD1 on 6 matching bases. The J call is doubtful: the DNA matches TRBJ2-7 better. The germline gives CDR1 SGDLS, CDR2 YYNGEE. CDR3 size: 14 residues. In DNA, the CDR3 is TGTGCCAGCAGCGTAGAGATGGGGGCACGCGAGCAGTACTTC. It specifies CASSVEMGAREQYF.

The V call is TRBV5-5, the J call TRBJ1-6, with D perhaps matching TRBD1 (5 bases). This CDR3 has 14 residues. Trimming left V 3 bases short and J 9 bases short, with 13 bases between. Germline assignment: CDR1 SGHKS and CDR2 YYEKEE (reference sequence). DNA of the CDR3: TGTGCCAGCAGCTCCTCCGGGACCGGTTCACCCCTCCACTTT. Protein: CASSSSGTGSPLHF.

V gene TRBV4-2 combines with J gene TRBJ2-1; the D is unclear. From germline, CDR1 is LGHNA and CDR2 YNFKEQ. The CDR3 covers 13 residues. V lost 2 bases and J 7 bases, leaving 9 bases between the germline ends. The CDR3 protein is CASSQRRKNEQFF. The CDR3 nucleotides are TGTGCCAGCAGCCAACGACGAAAAAATGAGCAGTTCTTC.

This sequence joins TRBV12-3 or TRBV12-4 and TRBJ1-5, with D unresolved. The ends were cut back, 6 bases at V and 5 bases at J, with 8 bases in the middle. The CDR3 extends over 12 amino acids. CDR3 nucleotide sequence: TGTGCCAGCAGCCGTTATTATCAGCCCCAGCATTTT. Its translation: CASSRYYQPQHF.

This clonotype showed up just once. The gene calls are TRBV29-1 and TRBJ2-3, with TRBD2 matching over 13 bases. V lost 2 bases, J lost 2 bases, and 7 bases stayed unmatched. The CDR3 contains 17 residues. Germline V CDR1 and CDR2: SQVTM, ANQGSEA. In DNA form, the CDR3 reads TGCAGCGTTGAACACACACTAGCGGGGGGGAACACAGATACGCAGTATTTT. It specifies CSVEHTLAGGNTDTQYF.

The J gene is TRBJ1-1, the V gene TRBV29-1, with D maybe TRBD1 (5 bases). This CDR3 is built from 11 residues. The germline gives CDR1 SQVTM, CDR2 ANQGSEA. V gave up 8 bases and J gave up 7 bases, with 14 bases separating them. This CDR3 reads CSSLGGGEAFF. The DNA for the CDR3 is TGCAGCTCCTTAGGTGGGGGTGAAGCTTTCTTT.

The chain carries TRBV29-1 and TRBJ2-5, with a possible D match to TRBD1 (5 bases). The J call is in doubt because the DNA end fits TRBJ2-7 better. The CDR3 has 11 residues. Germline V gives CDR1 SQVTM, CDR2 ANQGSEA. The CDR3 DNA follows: TGCAGCGTTGAAGGGGGCGGCGAGCAGTACTTC. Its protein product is CSVEGGGEQYF.

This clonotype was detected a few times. The CDR3 loop is CASSTGGVGEKLFF. CDR3 coding DNA: TGTGCCAGCAGTACAGGGGGCGTTGGAGAAAAACTGTTTTTT. V and J are TRBV28 and TRBJ1-4, with TRBD1 matching 9 bases. The CDR3 covers 14 residues. The V gene's germline CDR1 is MDHEN and CDR2 SYDVKM. J lost 8 bases, V lost 5 bases, and 6 bases had no gene match. Drawing the rest from reference TRBV28 and TRBJ1-4, the complete variable domain is DVKVTQSSRYLVKRTGEKVFLECVQDMDHENMFWYRQDPGLGLRLIYFSYDVKMKEKGDIPEGYSVSREKKERFSLILESASTNQTSMYLCASSTGGVGEKLFFGSGTQLSVL.

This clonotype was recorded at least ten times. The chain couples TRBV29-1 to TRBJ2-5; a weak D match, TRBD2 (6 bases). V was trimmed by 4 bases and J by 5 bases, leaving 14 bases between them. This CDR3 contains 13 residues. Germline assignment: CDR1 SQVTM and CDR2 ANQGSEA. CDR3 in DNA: TGCAGCGTTGTTGGCGGGGTGAGGGAGACCCAGTACTTC. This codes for CSVVGGVRETQYF.

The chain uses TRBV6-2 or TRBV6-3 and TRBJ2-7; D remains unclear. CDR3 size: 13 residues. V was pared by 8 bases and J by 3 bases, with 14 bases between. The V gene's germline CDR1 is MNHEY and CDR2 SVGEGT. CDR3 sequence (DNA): TGTGCCAGCTACTCCCGAAGAGGCTACGAGCAGTACTTC. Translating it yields CASYSRRGYEQYF.

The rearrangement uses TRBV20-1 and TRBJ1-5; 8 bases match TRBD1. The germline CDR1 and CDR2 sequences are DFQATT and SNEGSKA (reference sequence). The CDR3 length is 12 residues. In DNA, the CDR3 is TGCAGCCGGGGACAGGCCAATCAGCCCCAGCATTTT. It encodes CSRGQANQPQHF.

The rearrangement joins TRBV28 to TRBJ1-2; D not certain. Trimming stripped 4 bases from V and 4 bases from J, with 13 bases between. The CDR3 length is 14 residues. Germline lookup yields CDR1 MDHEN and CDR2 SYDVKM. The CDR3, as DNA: TGTGCCAGCAGTTCGGGCCTAAGGCCCTATGGCTACACCTTC. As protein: CASSSGLRPYGYTF.

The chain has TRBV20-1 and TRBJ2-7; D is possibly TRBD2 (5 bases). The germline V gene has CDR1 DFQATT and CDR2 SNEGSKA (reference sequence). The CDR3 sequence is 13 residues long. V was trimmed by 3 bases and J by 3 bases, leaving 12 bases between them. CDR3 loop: CSASSFRGYEQYF. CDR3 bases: TGCAGTGCTAGTTCCTTCCGGGGCTACGAGCAGTACTTC.

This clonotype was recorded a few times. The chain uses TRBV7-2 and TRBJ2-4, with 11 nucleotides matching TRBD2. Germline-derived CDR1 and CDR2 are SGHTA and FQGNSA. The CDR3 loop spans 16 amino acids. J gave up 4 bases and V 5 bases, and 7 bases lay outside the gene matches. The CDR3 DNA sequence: TGTGCCAGCAGCGGAGGGACTAGCGGAATGAAAAACATTCAGTACTTC. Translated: CASSGGTSGMKNIQYF.

CDR3 coding DNA: TGCAGTGGGGGGATAAACACTGAAGCTTTCTTT. Amino acids: CSGGINTEAFF. V usage is TRBV20-1 and J usage is TRBJ1-1, with D perhaps TRBD1 (5 bases). From germline, CDR1 is DFQATT and CDR2 SNEGSKA (reference sequence). V lost 7 bases and J 2 bases, leaving 8 bases between the germline ends. CDR3 size: 11 residues.

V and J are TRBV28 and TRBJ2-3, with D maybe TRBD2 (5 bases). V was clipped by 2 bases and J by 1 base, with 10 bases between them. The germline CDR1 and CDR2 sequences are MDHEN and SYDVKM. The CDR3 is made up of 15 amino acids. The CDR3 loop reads CASSLTRAGTDTQYF. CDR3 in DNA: TGTGCCAGCAGTTTAACAAGAGCGGGCACAGATACGCAGTATTTT.

The CDR3, as DNA: TGTGCCAGCACACCGGGGGGTGGTCAGGAGGGATCAAACATTCAGTACTTC. Translated: CASTPGGGQEGSNIQYF. The chain uses TRBV2 and TRBJ2-4, with 7 nucleotides matching TRBD2. CDR1 is SNHLY, CDR2 FYNNEI, per germline. The CDR3 runs to 17 residues. V gave up 7 bases and J gave up 6 bases; unmatched junction bases: 18. The entire variable domain, with the rest obtained from reference TRBV2 and TRBJ2-4, is as follows: EPEVTQTPSHQVTQMGQEVILRCVPISNHLYFYWYRQILGQKVEFLVSFYNNEISEKSEIFDDQFSVERPDGSNFTLKIRSTKLEDSAMYFCASTPGGGQEGSNIQYFGAGTRLSVL.

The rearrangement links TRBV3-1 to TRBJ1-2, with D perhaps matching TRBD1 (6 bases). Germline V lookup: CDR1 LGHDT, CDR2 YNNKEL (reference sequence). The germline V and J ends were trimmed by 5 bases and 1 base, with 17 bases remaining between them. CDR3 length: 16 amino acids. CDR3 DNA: TGTGCCAGCAGCTCCGTAAGGGGGACGAATAACTATGGCTACACCTTC. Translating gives CASSSVRGTNNYGYTF.